This record covers a single TCR beta chain. Per the germline V gene, CDR1 is MNHNY and CDR2 is SVGAGI (reference sequence). The CDR3 loop spans 14 amino acids. V was pared by 6 bases and J by 5 bases, with 16 bases between. The data originate from a study of blood T cell repertoires in COVID-19. Study overall: COVID-19 samples, acute and convalescent, were from the United States, Italy and Spain. The analysed material was cDNA or gDNA that came from T cells, B-cell-depleted T cells, or PBMCs.

Original handling: Nucleated cell counts were estimated from reference gene primer amplification. Clones were sequenced by immunoSEQ multiplex PCR, and TCRdb holds only the in-frame ones, with some missing. The V and J calls and the clone size are those of that table, but D and trimming were determined from the DNA. The sample records approximately 210,000 clones, approximately 86% being singletons. The material sequenced was peripheral blood. This clonotype was sampled from an elderly woman with acute or convalescent COVID-19. The chain recombines TRBV6-6 with TRBJ1-1; TRBD1 is a possible D gene (5 bases). CDR3: CASRGPGGRTEAFF. As DNA, the CDR3 is TGTGCCAGCAGGGGGCCGGGAGGACGAACTGAAGCTTTCTTT.